Below, 26 T cell receptor beta chains from the same sample are listed, as sequenced in a study of shared clonotypes between healthy human individuals. Assay used: immunoSEQ multiplex PCR; TCRdb lists only in-frame clones, some missing. The sample includes 980,000 or so clones, 60% to 85% of them seen just once. Sequenced: memory CD4+ T cells sorted from blood. Subset indicated: CD45RA-negative fraction. The source is a man aged 18 to 29 in good health.

This clone was detected a few times. The chain employs TRBV6-6 and TRBJ1-1; D unclear. Looked up from germline, CDR1 is MNHNY and CDR2 is SVGAGI (reference sequence). The V end was cut by 4 bases, the J end by 2 bases, with 8 bases between. The CDR3 is made up of 13 amino acids. Written as DNA, the CDR3 is TGTGCCAGCAGTTCCCAACGTAACACTGAAGCTTTCTTT. Translation: CASSSQRNTEAFF.

The sample holds one count of this clone. In nucleotides, the CDR3 is TGTGCCTGGGCGGGGCGCACTGAAGCTTTCTTT. Protein: CAWAGRTEAFF. The chain links TRBV30 to TRBJ1-1; TRBD1 might be the D (5 bases). CDR1 and CDR2 from the germline V gene are GTSNPN and SVGIG (reference sequence). Trimming removed 5 bases from V and 4 bases from J, with 8 bases in between. The CDR3 is 11 amino acids.

The chain carries TRBV6-5 and TRBJ1-1, with D perhaps matching TRBD1 (6 bases). The ends were cut back, 1 base at V and 6 bases at J, with 15 bases in the middle. This CDR3 spans 15 amino acids. Germline V gene data show CDR1 as MNHEY and CDR2 as SVGAGI. CDR3 sequence (DNA): TGTGCCAGCAGTTACTGGGGGGCGGATTTATCTGAAGCTTTCTTT. It is translated as CASSYWGADLSEAFF.

J is TRBJ2-3 and V is TRBV29-1; 11 bases align to TRBD2. Germline V gives CDR1 SQVTM, CDR2 ANQGSEA. The CDR3 is 15 amino acids. Trimming at V came to 4 bases and at J to 0 bases, leaving 3 bases not matched to a gene. CDR3 residues: CSVGGTSGSTDTQYF. Written as DNA, the CDR3 is TGCAGCGTTGGTGGGACTAGCGGAAGCACAGATACGCAGTATTTT.

The chain combines TRBV27 with TRBJ2-1, with D tentatively TRBD1 (5 bases). Trimming left V 10 bases short and J 8 bases short, with 24 bases between. Looked up from germline, CDR1 is MNHEY and CDR2 is SMNVEV (reference sequence). This CDR3 has 15 amino acids. The CDR3 region has the DNA TGTGCCATCCGAGGTTTGGGATTAGGGGCCCATGAGCAGTTCTTC. Translated: CAIRGLGLGAHEQFF.

The chain uses TRBV29-1 and TRBJ2-3; 7 nucleotides agree with TRBD1. The germline V gene encodes CDR1 SQVTM and CDR2 ANQGSEA. Trimming cost V 5 bases and J 3 bases; bases outside gene matches: 11. This CDR3 has 15 amino acids. The CDR3 region is CSVLSPARGTDTQYF. The CDR3 DNA reads as TGCAGCGTTTTGTCCCCGGCCAGGGGGACAGATACGCAGTATTTT.

The chain links TRBV19 to TRBJ1-2; TRBD1 matches at 9 bases. Per germline, CDR1 LNHDA and CDR2 SQIVND (reference sequence). This CDR3 has 14 residues. After removal of 5 bases from V and 4 bases from J, the junction contained 5 bases not matched to a gene. The chain's CDR3 is CASSRDRVIYGYTF. The CDR3 DNA is TGTGCCAGTAGTCGGGACAGGGTTATCTATGGCTACACCTTC.

A remark on this clone: This CDR3 is also generated by other DNA sequences in the sample. The rearrangement uses TRBV18 and TRBJ2-7; the D gene is possibly TRBD1 (6 bases). The germline V and J ends were trimmed by 2 bases and 3 bases, with 11 bases remaining between them. This CDR3 spans 14 amino acids. Germline CDR1 is KGHSH and CDR2 is LQKENI. The CDR3, as DNA: TGTGCCAGCTCACCATCAACAGGGAGCTACGAGCAGTACTTC. Translated, it gives CASSPSTGSYEQYF.

This clone was counted only a few times. V and J are TRBV28 and TRBJ1-4; 10 bases map to TRBD1. The CDR3 totals 15 residues. The germline V gene has CDR1 MDHEN and CDR2 SYDVKM. The junction had 2 bases not matched to a gene; V was cut back by 6 bases and J by 1 base. The DNA for the CDR3 is TGTGCCAGCAGGGACAGGGGGGGAACTAATGAAAAACTGTTTTTT. Translated: CASRDRGGTNEKLFF.

The sample holds a few counts of this clone. The V gene is TRBV4-3, the J gene TRBJ1-6; 7 nucleotides align to TRBD1. J lost 10 bases, V lost 0 bases, and 6 bases had no gene match. In germline, CDR1 is LGHNA, CDR2 YSLEER. The CDR3 is 15 amino acids. CDR3 in amino acids: CASSQDRGAGSPLHF. The CDR3 region has the DNA TGCGCCAGCAGCCAAGACAGGGGGGCAGGGTCACCCCTCCACTTT.

This clone has ten or more counts. This chain connects TRBV18 to TRBJ1-2; the D is unclear. Trimming took 3 bases from V and 3 from J, leaving 14 bases between them. The germline V gene has CDR1 KGHSH and CDR2 LQKENI. This CDR3 is built from 15 residues. The CDR3 is CASSPWTNQDYGYTF. CDR3 in DNA: TGTGCCAGCTCACCTTGGACCAACCAGGACTATGGCTACACCTTC.

The CDR3 loop is CASSFVGDGQPQHF. The CDR3 nucleotides read TGTGCCAGCAGTTTCGTTGGGGATGGGCAGCCCCAGCATTTT. The chain employs TRBV28 and TRBJ1-5, with no clear D. Between the trimmed V and J ends, which lost 3 bases and 7 bases, there was a span of 13 bases. This CDR3 spans 14 amino acids. Per germline, CDR1 MDHEN and CDR2 SYDVKM.

The chain links TRBV4-1 to TRBJ2-7, with D maybe TRBD2 (6 bases). The CDR3 is 15 amino acids. V was trimmed by 0 bases and J by 4 bases, leaving 13 bases between them. Germline CDR1 is MGHRA and CDR2 is YSYEKL. CDR3 amino acids: CASSQEGTGLYEQYF. CDR3 sequence (DNA): TGCGCCAGCAGCCAAGAGGGGACTGGCCTTTACGAGCAGTACTTC.

The chain has TRBV25-1 and TRBJ2-1; no definite D call. V was trimmed by 5 bases and J by 3 bases, leaving 11 bases between them. In germline, CDR1 is MGHDK, CDR2 SYGVNS. The CDR3 length is 14 residues. In DNA form, the CDR3 reads TGTGCCAGCAGTCAATCCGGGCTCTACAATGAGCAGTTCTTC. This codes for CASSQSGLYNEQFF.

This clone appeared once. This chain uses TRBV7-2 with TRBJ2-7; no clear D gene. The length of the CDR3 is 15 residues. V dropped 0 bases and J dropped 3 bases, with 12 bases sitting between them. Germline CDR1 and CDR2: SGHTA and FQGNSA. The CDR3 nucleotides read TGTGCCAGCAGCTTAGCCCTAGGGAAGGGCTACGAGCAGTACTTC. Translated: CASSLALGKGYEQYF. Full variable domain (outside the CDR3, taken from reference TRBV7-2 and TRBJ2-7): GAGVSQSPSNKVTEKGKDVELRCDPISGHTALYWYRQSLGQGLEFLIYFQGNSAPDKSGLPSDRFSAERTGGSVSTLTIQRTQQEDSAVYLCASSLALGKGYEQYFGPGTRLTVT.

On this clone itself: A much larger clonotype is one base distant, so this may be a read error. The V gene is TRBV11-2, the J gene TRBJ1-3, with D possibly matching TRBD1 (5 bases). The CDR3 length is 14 residues. CDR1 and CDR2 from the germline V gene are SGHAT and FQNNGV. The V and J ends lost 1 base and 3 bases respectively, with 7 bases between them. The CDR3 is CASSLGDFGNTIYF. The CDR3 region has the DNA TGTGCCAGCAGCTTAGGGGACTTTGGAAACACCATATATTTT. Supplemented by reference TRBV11-2 and TRBJ1-3, the full variable domain reads EAGVAQSPRYKIIEKRQSVAFWCNPISGHATLYWYQQILGQGPKLLIQFQNNGVVDDSQLPKDRFSAERLKGVDSTLKIQPAKLEDSAVYLCASSLGDFGNTIYFGEGSWLTVV.

This clone showed up just a few times. The rearrangement joins TRBV5-4 to TRBJ1-1, with unresolved D. CDR1 is SGHNT, CDR2 YYREEE, per germline (reference sequence). The germline V and J ends were trimmed by 3 bases and 9 bases, with 15 bases remaining between them. The CDR3 covers 13 residues. For the CDR3, the DNA is TGTGCCAGCAGCTCTTGGACGGAGCCAAAAGCTTTCTTT. This codes for CASSSWTEPKAFF.

The genes are TRBV2 and TRBJ1-3; D gene unclear. Between the trimmed V and J ends, which lost 7 bases and 5 bases, there was a span of 6 bases. The CDR3 consists of 11 residues. CDR1 and CDR2 (germline): SNHLY, FYNNEI. The CDR3 sequence is CASTERNTIYF. The CDR3 DNA sequence: TGTGCCAGCACCGAAAGAAACACCATATATTTT.

The V gene is TRBV4-3, the J gene TRBJ2-1, with 8 bases aligning to TRBD2. Trimming removed 1 base from V and 5 bases from J; junction bases left unmatched: 4. Germline CDR1 is LGHNA and CDR2 is YSLEER. This CDR3 comprises 15 residues. CDR3 region: CASSQVLADNNEQFF. The CDR3 DNA reads TGCGCCAGCAGCCAAGTACTAGCGGATAACAATGAGCAGTTCTTC.

V and J are TRBV7-9 and TRBJ1-3; TRBD1 matches at 7 bases. The CDR3 runs to 14 residues. Germline assignment: CDR1 SEHNR and CDR2 FQNEAQ (reference sequence). V dropped 1 base and J dropped 4; count of bases not matched to a gene: 1. CDR3 coding DNA: TGTGCCAGCAGCTTAGGGGACAGAGGAAACACCATATATTTT. Its translation: CASSLGDRGNTIYF.

The rearrangement links TRBV7-2 to TRBJ2-7, with TRBD2 matching 10 bases. CDR3 length equals 14 residues. Germline V CDR1 and CDR2: SGHTA, FQGNSA. V lost 5 bases, J lost 2 bases, and 3 bases stayed unmatched. The CDR3 region is CASSLLAGPYEQYF. The CDR3 DNA follows: TGTGCCAGCAGCCTACTAGCGGGACCCTACGAGCAGTACTTC.

In this sample, this clone turned up many times. The chain has TRBV11-2 and TRBJ1-1; TRBD1 aligns across 8 bases. CDR1 and CDR2 from the germline V gene are SGHAT and FQNNGV. The CDR3 runs to 14 residues. The ends lost 5 bases at V and 4 bases at J; junction bases unmatched: 6. DNA for the CDR3: TGTGCCAGCAGCGGACAGGGTGTGGGCACTGAAGCTTTCTTT. This sequence encodes CASSGQGVGTEAFF.

This clone was counted a single time. V is TRBV6-1 and J is TRBJ1-5; the D gene is possibly TRBD1 (5 bases). V was shortened by 6 bases and J by 0 bases, with 9 bases between the two germline ends. This CDR3 spans 14 amino acids. Per the germline V gene, CDR1 is MNHNS and CDR2 is SASEGT. The CDR3 DNA reads TGTGCCAGCAGCCCGGGGGGTAGCAATCAGCCCCAGCATTTT. Its protein product is CASSPGGSNQPQHF.

The genes are TRBV6-6 and TRBJ2-5, with D perhaps assigned TRBD1 or TRBD2 (5 bases each). This CDR3 contains 14 residues. V lost 5 bases, J lost 5 bases, and 15 bases lay in between. Germline CDR1 and CDR2: MNHNY and SVGAGI (reference sequence). CDR3: CASSTQPGRETQYF. The CDR3 DNA is TGTGCCAGCAGTACCCAGCCGGGACGGGAGACCCAGTACTTC.

J is TRBJ2-6 and V is TRBV19; 8 nucleotides agree with TRBD1. V lost 3 bases and J lost 2; bases outside the gene matches: 3. Germline V gene sequence: CDR1 LNHDA, CDR2 SQIVND (reference sequence). This CDR3 comprises 16 residues. The CDR3 sequence: CASSIQGAAGANVLTF. The CDR3 region has the DNA TGTGCCAGTAGTATCCAGGGGGCAGCTGGGGCCAACGTCCTGACTTTC.

The rearrangement joins TRBV5-8 to TRBJ2-5; no clear D. With 2 bases removed from V and 3 bases from J, the gap between germline ends came to 8 bases. The CDR3 is made up of 13 amino acids. CDR1 SGHTS and CDR2 YDEGEE come from the germline V gene. CDR3 DNA sequence: TGTGCCAGCAGCTTAATAAGAAAAGAGACCCAGTACTTC. It specifies CASSLIRKETQYF.